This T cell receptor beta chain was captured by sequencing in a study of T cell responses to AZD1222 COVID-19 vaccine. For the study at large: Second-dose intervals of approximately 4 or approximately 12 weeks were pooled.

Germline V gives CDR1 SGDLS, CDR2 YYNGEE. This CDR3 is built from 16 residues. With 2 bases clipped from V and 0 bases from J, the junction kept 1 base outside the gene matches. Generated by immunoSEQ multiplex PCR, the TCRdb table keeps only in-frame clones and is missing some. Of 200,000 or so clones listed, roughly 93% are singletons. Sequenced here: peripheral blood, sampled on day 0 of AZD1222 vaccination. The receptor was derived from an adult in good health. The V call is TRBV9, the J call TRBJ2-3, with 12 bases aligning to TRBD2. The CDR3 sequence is CASSVGTSGSTDTQYF. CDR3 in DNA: TGTGCCAGCAGCGTGGGGACTAGCGGGAGCACAGATACGCAGTATTTT.